The rows below give T cell receptor beta chains drawn from one sample of a study of CD8 T cells in Susac syndrome. TCRdb fed the immunoSEQ multiplex PCR reads into MiXCR, producing one record per CDR3 protein. There are 110,000 to 150,000 distinct CDR3 sequences in the sample; around 95% occur only once, and about 0.08% lies in the top ten. The material sequenced was CD4+ T cells from PBMCs. These TCRs come from a human donor with Susac syndrome. Both conserved end residues are part of each CDR3. The D gene is left open where the match is weak. Expanded clones are given a class, and other clones once, few, many or no size at all.

v_gene	d_gene	j_gene	abundance	CDR3nt	CDR3aa
TRBV7-2	.	TRBJ2-6	.	TGTGCCAGCAGACCCGGGGCGGGGCCTGGGGCCAACGTCCTGACTTTC	CASRPGAGPGANVLTF
TRBV19	.	TRBJ2-3	.	TGTGCCAGTAGCTTTTGGGGTACAGATACGCAGTATTTT	CASSFWGTDTQYF
TRBV7-2	.	TRBJ2-7	.	TGTGCCAGCAGCTTTCACGGAAGTGGCACCTACGAGCAGTACTTC	CASSFHGSGTYEQYF
TRBV12-3/TRBV12-4	.	TRBJ2-2	once	TGTGCCAGCAGTTTTAACCCGGGACTGTACGTCACCGGGGAGCTGTTTTTT	CASSFNPGLYVTGELFF
TRBV20-1	.	TRBJ1-5	.	TGCAGTGCTAGAGCTTCGGACCCCAATCAGCCCCAGCATTTT	CSARASDPNQPQHF
TRBV9	TRBD2	TRBJ2-1	.	TGTGCCAGCAGCGTCCTAGCGGGAGGGTACAATGAGCAGTTCTTC	CASSVLAGGYNEQFF
TRBV6-6	.	TRBJ1-3	once	TGTGCCAGCAGTCGAGCCGGGGGTTCTGGAAACACCATATATTTT	CASSRAGGSGNTIYF
TRBV3-1	TRBD1	TRBJ2-7	once	TGTGCCAGCAGCCAAGAGTTGGGACAGGGCTACGAGCAGTACTTC	CASSQELGQGYEQYF
TRBV28	.	TRBJ1-3	.	TGTGCCAGCAGTTTGGGGGGGCGGAGAGGAAACACCATATATTTT	CASSLGGRRGNTIYF
TRBV7-2	TRBD2	TRBJ2-1	.	TGTGCCAGCAGTTTACTAGATGGCGGGAGCTCCTACAATGAGCAGTTCTTC	CASSLLDGGSSYNEQFF
TRBV25-1	TRBD2	TRBJ2-1	.	TGTGCCAGCAGTCTGCGCGGGAGGGCCACTGAGCAGTTCTTC	CASSLRGRATEQFF
TRBV5-6	.	TRBJ1-1	.	TGTGCCAGCAGCCCGGCCGGGGCTGAAGCTTTCTTT	CASSPAGAEAFF
TRBV12-3/TRBV12-4	TRBD1	TRBJ1-2	.	TGTGCCAGCACCCAAGACAGGGGGGTCTATGGCTACACCTTC	CASTQDRGVYGYTF
TRBV29-1	.	TRBJ2-7	few	TGCAGCGTTGAAGATGGGAGGGGGAACGAGCAGTACTTC	CSVEDGRGNEQYF
TRBV6-4	.	TRBJ2-3	.	TGTGCCAGCAGTGAAGAACTCTGGTCCCCAACGCAGTATTTT	CASSEELWSPTQYF
TRBV7-9	.	TRBJ1-4	once	TGTGCCAGCAGCTTAGCAGGGGTTGGGCGTACTAATGAAAAACTGTTTTTT	CASSLAGVGRTNEKLFF
TRBV29-1	TRBD1	TRBJ2-2	.	TGCAGCGTTGATATGACAGGGCGCACCGGGGAGCTGTTTTTT	CSVDMTGRTGELFF
TRBV18	TRBD1	TRBJ2-1	.	TGTGCCAGCTCACCCGGACAGGGGACCTACAATGAGCAGTTCTTC	CASSPGQGTYNEQFF
TRBV23-1	.	TRBJ2-7	.	TGCGCCAGCAGTCAATCGGAACAGTTCTACGAGCAGTACTTC	CASSQSEQFYEQYF
TRBV4-1	.	TRBJ1-6	.	TGCGCCAGCAGCCGGGGGATTCGGTCACCCCTCCACTTT	CASSRGIRSPLHF